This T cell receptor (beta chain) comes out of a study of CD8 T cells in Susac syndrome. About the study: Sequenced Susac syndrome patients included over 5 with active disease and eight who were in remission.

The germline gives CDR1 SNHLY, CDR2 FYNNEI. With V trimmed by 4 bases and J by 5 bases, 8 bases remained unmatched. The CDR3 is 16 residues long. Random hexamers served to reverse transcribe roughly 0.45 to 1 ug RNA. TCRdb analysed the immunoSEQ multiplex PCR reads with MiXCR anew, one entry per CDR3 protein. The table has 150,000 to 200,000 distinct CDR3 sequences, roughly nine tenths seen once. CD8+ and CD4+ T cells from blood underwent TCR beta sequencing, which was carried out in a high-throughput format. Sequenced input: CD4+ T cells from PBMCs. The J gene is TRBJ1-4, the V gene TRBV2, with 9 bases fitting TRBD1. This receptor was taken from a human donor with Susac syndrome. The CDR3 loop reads CASSAPGQGKNEKLFF. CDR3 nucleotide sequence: TGTGCCAGCAGTGCCCCGGGACAGGGAAAGAATGAAAAACTGTTTTTT. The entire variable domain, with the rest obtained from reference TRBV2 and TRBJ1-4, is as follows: EPEVTQTPSHQVTQMGQEVILRCVPISNHLYFYWYRQILGQKVEFLVSFYNNEISEKSEIFDDQFSVERPDGSNFTLKIRSTKLEDSAMYFCASSAPGQGKNEKLFFGSGTQLSVL.